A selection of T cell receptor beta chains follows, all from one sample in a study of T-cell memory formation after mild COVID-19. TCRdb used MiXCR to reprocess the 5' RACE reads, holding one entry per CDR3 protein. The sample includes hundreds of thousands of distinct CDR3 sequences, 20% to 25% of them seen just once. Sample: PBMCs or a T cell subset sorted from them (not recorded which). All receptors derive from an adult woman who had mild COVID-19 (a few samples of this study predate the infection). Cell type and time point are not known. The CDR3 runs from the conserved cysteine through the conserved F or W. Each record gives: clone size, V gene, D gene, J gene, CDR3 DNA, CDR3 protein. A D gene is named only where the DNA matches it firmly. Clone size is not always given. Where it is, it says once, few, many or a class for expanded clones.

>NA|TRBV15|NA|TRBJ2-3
TGTGCCACCAGCGCCCCGACAGGGAGGAGCGCAGATACGCAGTATTTT
CATSAPTGRSADTQYF
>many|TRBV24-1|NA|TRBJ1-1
TGTGCCACCAGTAATGGAGCGTCTGAAGCTTTCTTT
CATSNGASEAFF
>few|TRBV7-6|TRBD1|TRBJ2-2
TGTGCCAGCAGCCCTAGACAGGGTAGAAACACCGGGGAGCTGTTTTTT
CASSPRQGRNTGELFF
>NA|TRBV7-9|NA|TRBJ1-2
TGTGCCAGCAGCTTAGCACAGGTTACTAACTATGGCTACACCTTC
CASSLAQVTNYGYTF
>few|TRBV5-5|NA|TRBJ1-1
TGTGCCAGCAGCTTGGAGAGGGACACTGAAGCTTTCTTT
CASSLERDTEAFF
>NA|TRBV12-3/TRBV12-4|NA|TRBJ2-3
TGTGCCAGCAGCCGACCAGGAGCGCCGAGCACAGATACGCAGTATTTT
CASSRPGAPSTDTQYF
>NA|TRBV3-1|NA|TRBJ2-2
TGTGCCAGCAGCACCCGACAATCGGGGGAGCTGTTTTTT
CASSTRQSGELFF
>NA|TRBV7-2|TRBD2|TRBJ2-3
TGTGCCAGCAGCTTTAGCGGGAGAGGGTCGGCAGATACGCAGTATTTT
CASSFSGRGSADTQYF
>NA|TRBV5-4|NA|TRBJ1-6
TGTGCCAGCAGCTCTGCACGGCTTTCGGGTAATTCACCCCTCCACTTT
CASSSARLSGNSPLHF
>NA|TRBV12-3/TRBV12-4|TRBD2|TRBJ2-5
TGTGCCAGCAGCAGGACTAGCGGGGGACCCAGCCAAGAGACCCAGTACTTC
CASSRTSGGPSQETQYF
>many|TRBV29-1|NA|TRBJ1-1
TGCAGCGTTGGGCAGCTGAACACTGAAGCTTTCTTT
CSVGQLNTEAFF
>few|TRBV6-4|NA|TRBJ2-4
TGTGCCAGCAGTGATGGAAGAATAGCCAAAAACATTCAGTACTTC
CASSDGRIAKNIQYF
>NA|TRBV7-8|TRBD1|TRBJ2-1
TGTGCCAGCAGCTTTGACCGGGACAGGGGTCATGAGCAGTTCTTC
CASSFDRDRGHEQFF
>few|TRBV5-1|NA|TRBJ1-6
TGCGCCAGCAGGAAGGCCCCAGGACAGATAAATTCACCCCTCCACTTT
CASRKAPGQINSPLHF
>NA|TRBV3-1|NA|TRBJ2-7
TGTGCCAGCAGCCGGGGACGGGAAAACGAGCAGTACTTC
CASSRGRENEQYF
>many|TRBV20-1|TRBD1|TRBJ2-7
TGCAGTGCTAGAGATCCCAGGGGGTCTTGGGAGCAGTACTTC
CSARDPRGSWEQYF
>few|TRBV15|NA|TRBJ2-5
TGTGCCACCAGCAGAGAAGGCAGCCAAGAGACCCAGTACTTC
CATSREGSQETQYF
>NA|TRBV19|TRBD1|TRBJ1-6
TGTGCCAGTACACTGACAGGGGTTAATTCACCCCTCCACTTT
CASTLTGVNSPLHF
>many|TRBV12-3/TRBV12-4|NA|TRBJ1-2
TGTGCCAGCAGCCTACAGCAGACGAAAATCTATGGCTACACCTTC
CASSLQQTKIYGYTF
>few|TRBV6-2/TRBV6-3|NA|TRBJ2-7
TGTGCCAGCAGTTACCCGTCTTGGGGGTCCGTCACCTACGAGCAGTACTTC
CASSYPSWGSVTYEQYF
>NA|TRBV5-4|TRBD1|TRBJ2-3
TGTGCCAGCAGCTTACCGACAGGGGCAGATACGCAGTATTTT
CASSLPTGADTQYF
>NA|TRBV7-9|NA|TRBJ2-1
TGTGCCAGCAGCACCCGACAGACCCTCCACAATGAGCAGTTCTTC
CASSTRQTLHNEQFF
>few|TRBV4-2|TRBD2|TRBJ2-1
TGTGCCAGCCGTAATTGGGGGGGAAAATACAATGAGCAGTTCTTC
CASRNWGGKYNEQFF
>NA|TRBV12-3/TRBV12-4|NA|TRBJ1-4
TGTGCCAGCAGTTTTTCTCCTCCTGACAGCCTACATCTGCTGTTTTTT
CASSFSPPDSLHLLFF
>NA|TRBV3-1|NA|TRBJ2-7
TGTGCCAGCAGCCTCGGCCTAACTACCGAGCAGTACTTC
CASSLGLTTEQYF
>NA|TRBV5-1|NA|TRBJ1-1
TGCGCCAGCAGCTTGGTCCCCGGGGGGGTCACTGAAGCTTTCTTT
CASSLVPGGVTEAFF
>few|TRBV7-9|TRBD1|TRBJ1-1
TGTGCCAGCAGCTTAGCTCTATCACAGGGGGCGATCACTGAAGCTTTCTTT
CASSLALSQGAITEAFF
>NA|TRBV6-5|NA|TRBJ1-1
TGTGCCAGCAGACCCGAGCGCAGGGCTGAAGCTTTCTTT
CASRPERRAEAFF
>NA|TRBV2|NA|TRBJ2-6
TGTGCCAGCAGATTGACCGGGTCTGGGGCCAACGTCCTGACTTTC
CASRLTGSGANVLTF
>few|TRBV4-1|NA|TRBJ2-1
TGCGCCAGCAGCCAAGAAAGCTACAATGAGCAGTTCTTC
CASSQESYNEQFF
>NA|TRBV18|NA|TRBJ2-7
TGTGCCAGCTCACCCCGGGACACGTACGAGCAGTACTTC
CASSPRDTYEQYF
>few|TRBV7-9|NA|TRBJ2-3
TGTGCCAGCAGCTTAGCGACGACAGATACGCAGTATTTT
CASSLATTDTQYF
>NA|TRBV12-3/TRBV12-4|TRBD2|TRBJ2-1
TGTGCCAGCAGTTGGGGGGAGGGGAGCAATGAGCAGTTCTTC
CASSWGEGSNEQFF
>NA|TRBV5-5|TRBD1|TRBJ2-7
TGTGCCAGCAGTTCTGACCGACAGGGGAACTACGAGCAGTACTTC
CASSSDRQGNYEQYF
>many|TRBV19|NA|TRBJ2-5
TGTGCCAGTAGTATACAGGCGGGAGAGACCCAGTACTTC
CASSIQAGETQYF
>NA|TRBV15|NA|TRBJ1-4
TGTGCCACCAGCAGAGATCTATCTTCGGGCAGTTTCGAAACTAATGAAAAACTGTTTTTT
CATSRDLSSGSFETNEKLFF
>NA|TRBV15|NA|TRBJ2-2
TGTGCCACTCTTCCTGAACTGGCAAACACCGGGGAGCTGTTTTTT
CATLPELANTGELFF
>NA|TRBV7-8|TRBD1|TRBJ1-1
TGTGCCAGCAGCTTAAAGAGGACAGGGAGGGGCACTGAAGCTTTCTTT
CASSLKRTGRGTEAFF
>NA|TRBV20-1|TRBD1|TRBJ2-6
TGCAGTGCCCGGGACAGCCTCTCTGGGGCCAACGTCCTGACTTTC
CSARDSLSGANVLTF
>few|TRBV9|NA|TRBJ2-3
TGTGCCAGCAGCGTAGATCGGGTGGTCACAGATACGCAGTATTTT
CASSVDRVVTDTQYF
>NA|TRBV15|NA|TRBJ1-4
TGTGCCACCAGCAGAGAAGGGGCAGTTGATGAAAAACTGTTTTTT
CATSREGAVDEKLFF
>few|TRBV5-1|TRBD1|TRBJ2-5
TGCGCCAGCAGCTTGCCGGGACAGGCCCTACAAGAGACCCAGTACTTC
CASSLPGQALQETQYF
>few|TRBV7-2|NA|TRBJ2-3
TGTGCCAGCAGCTTAGCGGAGTACTCACAGATCGTCGGATACCATACGCAGTATTTT
CASSLAEYSQIVGYHTQYF
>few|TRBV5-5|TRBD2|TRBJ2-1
TGTGCCAGCAGCTTTACTAGCGGGGGGGCCTATGAGCAGTTCTTC
CASSFTSGGAYEQFF
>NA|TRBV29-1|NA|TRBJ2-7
TGCAGCGTTGGGTTTGGGCAGGGGGAGCAGTACTTC
CSVGFGQGEQYF
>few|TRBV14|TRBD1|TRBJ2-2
TGTGCCAGCAGCCAGGACAGGGGGCGCACCGGGGAGCTGTTTTTT
CASSQDRGRTGELFF
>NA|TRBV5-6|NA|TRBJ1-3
TGTGCCAGCAGCTTGATTAATGGAAACACCATATATTTT
CASSLINGNTIYF
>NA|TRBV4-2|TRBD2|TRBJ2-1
TGTGCCAGCAGCCAAGAGGATGTTCTAGCGGGGTACAATGAGCAGTTCTTC
CASSQEDVLAGYNEQFF
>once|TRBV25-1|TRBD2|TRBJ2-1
TGTGCCAGCAGTGACACTAGCGGGAGGGCCCCTTACAATGAGCAGTTCTTC
CASSDTSGRAPYNEQFF
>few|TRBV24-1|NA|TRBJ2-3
TGTGCCACCAGTGAAGCGGCAACAGATACGCAGTATTTT
CATSEAATDTQYF
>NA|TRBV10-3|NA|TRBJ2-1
TGTGCCATCAGTCTAGCCGGGACCACAGGCGATGAGCAGTTCTTC
CAISLAGTTGDEQFF
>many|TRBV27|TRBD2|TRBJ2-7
TGTGCCAGCAGTTCTGTAGCGGGGACCTACGAGCAGTACTTC
CASSSVAGTYEQYF
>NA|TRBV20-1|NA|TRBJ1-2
TGCAGTGCCCCCCTCCAGGGGAGTGGCTACACCTTC
CSAPLQGSGYTF
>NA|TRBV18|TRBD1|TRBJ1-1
TGTGCCAGCTCACAACTCCGGGACAGGAACACTGAAGCTTTCTTT
CASSQLRDRNTEAFF